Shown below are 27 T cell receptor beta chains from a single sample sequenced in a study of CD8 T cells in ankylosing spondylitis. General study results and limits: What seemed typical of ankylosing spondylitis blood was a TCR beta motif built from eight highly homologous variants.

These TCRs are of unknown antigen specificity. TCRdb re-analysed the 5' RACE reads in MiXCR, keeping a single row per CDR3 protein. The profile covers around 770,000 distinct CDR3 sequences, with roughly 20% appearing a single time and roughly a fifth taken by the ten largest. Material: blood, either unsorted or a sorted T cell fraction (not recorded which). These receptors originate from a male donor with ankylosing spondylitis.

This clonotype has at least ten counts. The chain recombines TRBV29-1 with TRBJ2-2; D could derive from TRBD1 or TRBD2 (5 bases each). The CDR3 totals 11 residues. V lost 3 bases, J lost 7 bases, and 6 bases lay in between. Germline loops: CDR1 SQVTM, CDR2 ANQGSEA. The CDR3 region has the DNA TGCAGCGTTGAGGGGGTCGGGGAGCTGTTTTTT. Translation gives CSVEGVGELFF.

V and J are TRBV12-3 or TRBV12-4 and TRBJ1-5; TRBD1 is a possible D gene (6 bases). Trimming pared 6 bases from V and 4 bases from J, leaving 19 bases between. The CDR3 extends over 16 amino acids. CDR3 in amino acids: CASRKQGSALNQPQHF. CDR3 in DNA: TGTGCCAGCAGGAAACAGGGTTCGGCGCTTAATCAGCCCCAGCATTTT.

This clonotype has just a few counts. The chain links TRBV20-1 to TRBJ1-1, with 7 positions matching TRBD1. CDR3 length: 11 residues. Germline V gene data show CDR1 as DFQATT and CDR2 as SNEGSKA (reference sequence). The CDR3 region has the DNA TGCAGGGGTAAGGGGGCAACTGAAGCTTTCTTT. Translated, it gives CRGKGATEAFF.

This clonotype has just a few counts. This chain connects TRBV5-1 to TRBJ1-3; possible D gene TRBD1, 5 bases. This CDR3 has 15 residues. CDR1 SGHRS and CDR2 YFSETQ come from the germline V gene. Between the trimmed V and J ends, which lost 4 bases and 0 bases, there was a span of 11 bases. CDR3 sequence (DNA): TGCGCCAGCAGCCGCGAAGGGGCCTCTGGAAACACCATATATTTT. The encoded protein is CASSREGASGNTIYF.

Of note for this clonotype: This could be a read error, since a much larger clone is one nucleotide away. The CDR3 DNA reads TGCGCCACCAGGAACAGGGCTAAGAGGTGCGAGCAGTACTTC. Translated, it gives CATRNRAKRCEQYF. The V call is TRBV5-1, the J call TRBJ2-7, with D tentatively TRBD1 (6 bases). The germline V and J ends were trimmed by 9 bases and 6 bases, with 22 bases remaining between them. The CDR3 covers 14 residues. In germline, CDR1 is SGHRS, CDR2 YFSETQ.

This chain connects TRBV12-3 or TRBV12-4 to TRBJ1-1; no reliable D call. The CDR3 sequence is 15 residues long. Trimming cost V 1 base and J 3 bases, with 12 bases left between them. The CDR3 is CASSLGSSWDTEAFF. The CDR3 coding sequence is TGTGCCAGCAGTTTAGGTTCCTCCTGGGACACTGAAGCTTTCTTT.

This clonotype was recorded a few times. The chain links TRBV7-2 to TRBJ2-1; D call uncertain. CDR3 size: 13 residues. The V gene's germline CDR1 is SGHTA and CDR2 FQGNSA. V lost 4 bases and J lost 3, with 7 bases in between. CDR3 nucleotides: TGTGCCAGCAGCTCTCGAGACTACAATGAGCAGTTCTTC. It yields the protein CASSSRDYNEQFF.

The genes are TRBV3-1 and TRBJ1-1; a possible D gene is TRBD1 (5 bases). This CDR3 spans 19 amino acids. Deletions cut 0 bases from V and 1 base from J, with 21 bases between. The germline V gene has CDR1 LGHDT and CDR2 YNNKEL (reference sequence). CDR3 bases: TGTGCCAGCAGCCAAGATGCGGGGCAGGCCGGTTTCTGGAACACTGAAGCTTTCTTT. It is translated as CASSQDAGQAGFWNTEAFF.

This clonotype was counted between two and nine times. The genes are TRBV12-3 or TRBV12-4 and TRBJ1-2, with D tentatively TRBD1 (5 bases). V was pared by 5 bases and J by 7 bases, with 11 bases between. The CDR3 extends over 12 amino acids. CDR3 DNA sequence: TGTGCCAGCAGTCGGGACGGTTTTGGCTACACCTTC. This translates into CASSRDGFGYTF.

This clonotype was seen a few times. CDR3 coding DNA: TGTGCCAGCAGCCGGGACTGGTCTAGGAATGAGCAGTTCTTC. Residues: CASSRDWSRNEQFF. The genes are TRBV7-8 and TRBJ2-1, with a weak D call TRBD2 (6 bases). The CDR3 loop spans 14 amino acids. Germline V gene sequence: CDR1 SGHVS, CDR2 FQNEAQ. V was shortened by 5 bases and J by 7 bases, with 15 bases between the two germline ends.

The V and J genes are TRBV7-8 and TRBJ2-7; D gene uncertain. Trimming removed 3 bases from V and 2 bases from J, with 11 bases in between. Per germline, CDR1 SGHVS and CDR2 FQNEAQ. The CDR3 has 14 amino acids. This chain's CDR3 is CASSLAITPYEQYF. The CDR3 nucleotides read TGTGCCAGCAGCTTGGCTATCACCCCCTACGAGCAGTACTTC.

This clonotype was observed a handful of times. The CDR3 is CSVAGESPEAFF. DNA of the CDR3: TGCAGCGTTGCGGGCGAGAGCCCTGAAGCTTTCTTT. The chain recombines TRBV29-1 with TRBJ1-1; D unresolved. V lost 4 bases to trimming and J lost 6 bases, with 12 bases between them. The CDR3 covers 12 residues. Germline CDR1 reads SQVTM; CDR2 reads ANQGSEA.

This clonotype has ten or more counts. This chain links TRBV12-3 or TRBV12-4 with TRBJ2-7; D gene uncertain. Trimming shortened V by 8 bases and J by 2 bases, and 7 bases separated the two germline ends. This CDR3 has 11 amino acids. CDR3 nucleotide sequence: TGTGCCAGCGGTAGGGCCTACGAGCAGTACTTC. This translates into CASGRAYEQYF.

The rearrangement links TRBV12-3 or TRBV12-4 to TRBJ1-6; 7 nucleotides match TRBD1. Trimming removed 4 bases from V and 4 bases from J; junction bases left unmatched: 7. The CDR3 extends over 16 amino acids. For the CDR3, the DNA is TGTGCCAGCAGTTATGCAGGGGGTGTATATAATTCACCCCTCCACTTT. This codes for CASSYAGGVYNSPLHF.

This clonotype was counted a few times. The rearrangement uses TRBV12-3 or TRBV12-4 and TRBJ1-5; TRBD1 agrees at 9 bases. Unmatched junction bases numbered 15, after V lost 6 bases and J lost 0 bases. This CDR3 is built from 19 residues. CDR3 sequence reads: CASSQTWGQGIDSNQPQHF. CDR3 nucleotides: TGTGCCAGCAGCCAAACTTGGGGACAGGGAATTGATAGCAATCAGCCCCAGCATTTT.

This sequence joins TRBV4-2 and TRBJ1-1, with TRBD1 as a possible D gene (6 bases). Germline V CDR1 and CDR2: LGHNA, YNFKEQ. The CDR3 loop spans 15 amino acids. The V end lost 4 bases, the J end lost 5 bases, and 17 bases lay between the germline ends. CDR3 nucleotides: TGTGCCAGCAGCCCGCAGGGGTGGGCTGGGACTGAAGCTTTCTTT. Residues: CASSPQGWAGTEAFF.

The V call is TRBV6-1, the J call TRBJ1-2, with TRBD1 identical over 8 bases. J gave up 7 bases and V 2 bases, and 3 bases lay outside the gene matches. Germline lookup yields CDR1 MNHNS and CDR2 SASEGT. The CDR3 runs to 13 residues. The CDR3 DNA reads TGTGCCAGCAGTGAACAGGGGGCTGGTGGCTACACCTTC. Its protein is CASSEQGAGGYTF.

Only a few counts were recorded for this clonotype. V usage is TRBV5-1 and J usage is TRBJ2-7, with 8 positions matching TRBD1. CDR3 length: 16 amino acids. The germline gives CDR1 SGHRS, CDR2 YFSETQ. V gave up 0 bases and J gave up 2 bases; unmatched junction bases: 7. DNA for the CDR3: TGCGCCAGCAGCTTGGGAAGGACAGGGACAACCTACGAGCAGTACTTC. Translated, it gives CASSLGRTGTTYEQYF.

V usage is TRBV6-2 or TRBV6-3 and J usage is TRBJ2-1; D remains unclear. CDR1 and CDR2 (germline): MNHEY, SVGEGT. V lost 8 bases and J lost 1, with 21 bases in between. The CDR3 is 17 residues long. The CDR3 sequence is CASQRFGGVRSYNEQFF. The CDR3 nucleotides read TGTGCCAGCCAGAGGTTTGGTGGGGTGAGGTCCTACAATGAGCAGTTCTTC.

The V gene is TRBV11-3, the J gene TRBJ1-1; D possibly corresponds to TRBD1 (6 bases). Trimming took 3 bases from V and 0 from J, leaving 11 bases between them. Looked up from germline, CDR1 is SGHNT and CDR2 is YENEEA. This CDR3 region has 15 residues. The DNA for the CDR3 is TGTGCCAGCAGCTTTCGGACAGATATGAACACTGAAGCTTTCTTT. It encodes CASSFRTDMNTEAFF.

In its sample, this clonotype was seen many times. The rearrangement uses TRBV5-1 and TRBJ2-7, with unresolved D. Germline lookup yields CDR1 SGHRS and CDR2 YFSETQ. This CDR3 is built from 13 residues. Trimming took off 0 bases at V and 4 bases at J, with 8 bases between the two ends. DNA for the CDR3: TGCGCCAGCAGCTTGGAGGGTGATTACGAGCAGTACTTC. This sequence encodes CASSLEGDYEQYF.

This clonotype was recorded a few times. The CDR3 DNA sequence: TGCGCCAGCAGCATCGGACGGGGCGGAGAGACCCAGTACTTC. It is translated as CASSIGRGGETQYF. This rearrangement joins TRBV5-1 to TRBJ2-5; D tentatively reads TRBD1 or TRBD2 (5 bases each). Germline values: CDR1 SGHRS, CDR2 YFSETQ. This CDR3 region has 14 residues. Between the trimmed V and J ends, which lost 4 bases and 4 bases, there was a span of 14 bases.

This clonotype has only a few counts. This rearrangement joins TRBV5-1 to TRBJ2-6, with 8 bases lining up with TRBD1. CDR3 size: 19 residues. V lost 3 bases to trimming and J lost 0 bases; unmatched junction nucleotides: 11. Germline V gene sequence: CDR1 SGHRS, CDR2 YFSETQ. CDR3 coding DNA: TGCGCCAGCAGCTCCCTACCGACAGGGGTAACCTCTGGGGCCAACGTCCTGACTTTC. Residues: CASSSLPTGVTSGANVLTF.

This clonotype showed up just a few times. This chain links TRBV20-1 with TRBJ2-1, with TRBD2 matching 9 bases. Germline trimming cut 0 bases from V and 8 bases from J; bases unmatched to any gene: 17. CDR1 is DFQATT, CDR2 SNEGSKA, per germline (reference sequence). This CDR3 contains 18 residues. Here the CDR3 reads CSARDIIPGSGSFDEQFF. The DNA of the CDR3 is TGCAGTGCTAGAGATATCATCCCGGGTAGCGGGAGTTTCGATGAGCAGTTCTTC.

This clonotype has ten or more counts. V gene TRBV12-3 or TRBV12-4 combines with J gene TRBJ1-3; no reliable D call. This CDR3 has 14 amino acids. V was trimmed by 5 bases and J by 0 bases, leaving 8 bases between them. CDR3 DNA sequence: TGTGCCAGCAGTAAGGCCGCCTCTGGAAACACCATATATTTT. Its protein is CASSKAASGNTIYF.

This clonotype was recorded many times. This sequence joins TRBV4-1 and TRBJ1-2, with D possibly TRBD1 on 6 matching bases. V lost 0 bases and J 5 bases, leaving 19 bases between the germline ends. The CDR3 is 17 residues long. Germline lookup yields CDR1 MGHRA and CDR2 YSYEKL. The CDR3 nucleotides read TGCGCCAGCAGCCAAGATCGGGCAGGGGACGTCGGATATGGCTACACCTTC. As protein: CASSQDRAGDVGYGYTF.

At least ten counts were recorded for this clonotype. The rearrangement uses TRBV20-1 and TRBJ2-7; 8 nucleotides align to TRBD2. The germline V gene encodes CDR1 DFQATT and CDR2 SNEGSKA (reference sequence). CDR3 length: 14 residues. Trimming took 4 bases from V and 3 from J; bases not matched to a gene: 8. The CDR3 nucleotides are TGCAGTGCTATACCGGCGGGAGGAGGCTACGAGCAGTACTTC. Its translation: CSAIPAGGGYEQYF.